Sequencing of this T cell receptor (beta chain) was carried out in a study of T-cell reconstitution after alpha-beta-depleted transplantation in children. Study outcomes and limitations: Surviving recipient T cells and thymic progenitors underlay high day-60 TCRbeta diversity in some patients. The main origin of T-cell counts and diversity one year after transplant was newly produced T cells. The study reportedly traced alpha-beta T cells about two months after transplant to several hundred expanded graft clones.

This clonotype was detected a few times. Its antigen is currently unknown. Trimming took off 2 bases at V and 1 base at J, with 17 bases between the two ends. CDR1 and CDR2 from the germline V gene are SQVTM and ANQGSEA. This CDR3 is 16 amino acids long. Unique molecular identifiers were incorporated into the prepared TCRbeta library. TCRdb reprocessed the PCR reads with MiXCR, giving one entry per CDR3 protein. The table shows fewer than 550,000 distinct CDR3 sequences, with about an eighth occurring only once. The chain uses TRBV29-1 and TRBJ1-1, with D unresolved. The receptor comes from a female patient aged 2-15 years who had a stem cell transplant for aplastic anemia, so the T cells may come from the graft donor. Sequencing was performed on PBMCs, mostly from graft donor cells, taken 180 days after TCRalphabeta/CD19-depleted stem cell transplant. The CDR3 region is CSVERWAGPKNTEAFF. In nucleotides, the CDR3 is TGCAGCGTTGAACGGTGGGCGGGCCCCAAGAACACTGAAGCTTTCTTT.